The T cell receptor (beta chain) described here comes from a study of T-cell reconstitution after alpha-beta-depleted transplantation in children. This clonotype turned up a few times. During its preparation, the TCRbeta library received unique molecular identifiers. One entry per CDR3 protein results from TCRdb running MiXCR on the PCR reads. The table shows about 690,000 distinct CDR3 sequences, with 16% occurring only once. The sequencing used PBMCs from the stem cell graft donor, collected from the stem cell graft. The clonotype comes from a human donor who donated a stem cell graft to a child with acute myeloid leukemia.

CDR3 sequence: CASSFEVNTGELFF. CDR3 nucleotide sequence: TGTGCCAGCAGCTTCGAAGTGAACACCGGGGAGCTGTTTTTT. This chain links TRBV7-9 with TRBJ2-2; D not resolved. CDR3 length: 14 residues. V lost 3 bases and J lost 1, with 6 bases in between. CDR1 SEHNR and CDR2 FQNEAQ come from the germline V gene (reference sequence).